Listed below are T cell receptor beta chains from one sample, sequenced in a study of T cells after yellow fever vaccination. Each CDR3 protein gets one entry after TCRdb re-called the 5' RACE reads with MiXCR. The table shows some 300,000 distinct CDR3 sequences, with around 9.3% occurring only once. This specimen consisted of CD4+ T cells sorted from PBMCs, obtained 5 days after the yellow fever booster vaccination. These receptors were obtained from a man between 18 and 29 years old who received the YFV17D yellow fever vaccine. The CDR3 runs from the conserved cysteine through the conserved F or W. The D gene is left open where the match is weak. Clone size is given for some rows only: seen once, a few or many times, or a class if the clone is expanded.

-,14,TRBJ2-5,-,TRBV5-6,TGTGCCAGCAGCCGTACGGGACTCCAAGAGACCCAGTACTTC,CASSRTGLQETQYF
TRBD1,14,TRBJ1-5,-,TRBV28,TGTGCCAGCAGTTTAAGACAGGGCCTTCAGCCCCAGCATTTT,CASSLRQGLQPQHF
-,14,TRBJ1-2,few,TRBV12-3/TRBV12-4,TGTGCCAGCAGTAAATTTCAGGGAATCTTTGGCTACACCTTC,CASSKFQGIFGYTF
-,14,TRBJ1-2,-,TRBV7-2,TGTGCCAGCAGCCCCAGGGCTCCCCCAGTTGGCTACACCTTC,CASSPRAPPVGYTF
-,14,TRBJ1-5,few,TRBV7-9,TGTGCCAGCAGTTTGGTGGCTGCCAATCAGCCCCAGCATTTT,CASSLVAANQPQHF
-,15,TRBJ2-7,-,TRBV18,TGTGCCAGCTCACCCGACAGGCTAAATGTGTACGAGCAGTACTTC,CASSPDRLNVYEQYF
-,14,TRBJ2-5,few,TRBV5-1,TGCGCCAGCAGCTTCTCCCTAAACCAAGAGACCCAGTACTTC,CASSFSLNQETQYF
-,13,TRBJ1-6,few,TRBV2,TGTGCCAGCAGTGAGGTAGTTAATTCACCCCTCCACTTT,CASSEVVNSPLHF
TRBD2,13,TRBJ2-5,many,TRBV29-1,TGCAGCGTCAGCCGGACTAGGGTTGAGACCCAGTACTTC,CSVSRTRVETQYF
-,16,TRBJ1-6,many,TRBV28,TGTGCCAGCAGTTTATCTAGGGGGTCTTATAATTCACCCCTCCACTTT,CASSLSRGSYNSPLHF
-,12,TRBJ1-1,-,TRBV20-1,TGCAGTGCTAGAGATCGGGGTGGTGAAGCTTTCTTT,CSARDRGGEAFF